This T cell receptor (beta chain) was recorded in a study of shared clonotypes between healthy human individuals. V was shortened by 4 bases and J by 6 bases, with 10 bases between the two germline ends. CDR3 length: 11 amino acids. CDR1 and CDR2 from the germline V gene are DFQATT and SNEGSKA (reference sequence). Naive CD8 cells, CD45RO-negative and positively selected for CCR7, excluded terminally differentiated effector memory CD45RA+ cells. Study outcomes and limitations: Although depth was large, rarefaction showed that sequencing of the sorted subsets was incomplete. Investigators collected only blood, and repertoires in tissues likely differ.

With respect to this clone: Its antigen is undetermined.

Authors' processing steps: In the immunoSEQ data, sequences were junction-only and lacked quality scores, so filtering differed. Sequencing used immunoSEQ multiplex PCR; TCRdb keeps in-frame clones, though not all of them. Clone size and the V and J calls come from that table; the DNA yielded D and trimming. Found here are approximately 600,000 clones, approximately 95% of them singletons; the top ten hold about 0.11%. The sequence was obtained from a woman aged 25 to 39 in good health. Sequencing was performed on naive CD8+ T cells sorted from blood. The rearrangement uses TRBV20-1 and TRBJ2-7; D call uncertain. The DNA of the CDR3 is TGCAGTGCTAACCTTGACGGCGAGCAGTACTTC. As protein: CSANLDGEQYF.